This TCR beta chain was obtained from a study of OX40 agonist ivuxolimab in advanced cancers. TCRdb's table, derived via immunoSEQ multiplex PCR, lists solely in-frame clones and lacks some. The sample comprises tens of thousands of clones, roughly 86% of which are singletons, and approximately 1.1% rests with the top ten. This receptor was taken from an adult with an advanced solid tumor such as melanoma, head and neck, liver or kidney cancer. The material was CD4+ or CD8+ T cells sorted from blood, obtained in a trial of the OX40 agonist ivuxolimab.

The CDR3 DNA reads TGTGCCAGCGACAGGGGAATGTGCTATGGCTACACCTTC. It codes for CASDRGMCYGYTF. J is TRBJ1-2 and V is TRBV21-1; the listed D gene, TRBD1, was not tested against the DNA. TRBV21-1 has pseudogene status. The CDR3 has 13 residues.